A single T cell receptor beta chain is shown here with its context. No antigen is known for it. CDR3 length: 12 amino acids. With 4 bases clipped from V and 9 bases from J, the junction kept 2 bases outside the gene matches. Germline V lookup: CDR1 SGHTA, CDR2 FQGTGA. This sample was included in a study of graft-versus-host responses after intestinal transplantation. Study as a whole: Isolated intestinal, liver-intestinal, or multivisceral transplants were what recipients had. Every recipient underwent anti-thymocyte globulin induction, then tacrolimus and steroids for three to four years. Study-wide results and limits: GvH clonotypes were identified within recipient marrow, with a subset emerging first in ileum or blood. Circulating GvH clones peaking coincided with falling HvG clones soon after transplant.

Assay used: immunoSEQ multiplex PCR; TCRdb lists only in-frame clones, some missing. Of some 39,000 clones listed, approximately 95% are singletons. V and J are TRBV7-3 and TRBJ2-1; 8 nucleotides match TRBD1. Here the sequenced sample was unstimulated CD8+ T cells sorted from spleen or lymph node cells, taken before transplant. The source of this sequence is a human donor who was the organ donor for an intestinal transplant. The CDR3 coding sequence is TGTGCCAGCAGCTCAACAGGGGGTGAGCAGTTCTTC. This gives the protein CASSSTGGEQFF.